These 26 T cell receptor beta chains came from one sample sequenced in a study of T-cell reconstitution after alpha-beta-depleted transplantation in children. Preparation of the TCRbeta library was carried out with unique molecular identifiers. TCRdb fed the PCR reads into MiXCR, producing one record per CDR3 protein. The sample lists about 310,000 distinct CDR3 sequences, around 25% occurring once. The sample was PBMCs, mostly from graft donor cells, taken 180 days after TCRalphabeta/CD19-depleted stem cell transplant. Source of these receptors: a male patient between 10 and 17 years old who had a stem cell transplant for acute lymphoblastic leukemia, so the T cells may come from the graft donor.

The genes are TRBV4-1 and TRBJ2-3; 7 positions match TRBD1. This CDR3 has 17 amino acids. Germline CDR1 and CDR2: MGHRA and YSYEKL. The V gene end was trimmed by 0 bases and the J gene end by 0 bases; junction bases not matched to a gene: 6. The DNA for the CDR3 is TGCGCCAGCAGCCAAGATTGGGGGACAGCTAGCACAGATACGCAGTATTTT. It yields the protein CASSQDWGTASTDTQYF.

This clonotype was counted only a few times. The V gene is TRBV7-9, the J gene TRBJ2-3, with a possible D match to TRBD2 (6 bases). Between the trimmed V and J ends, which lost 2 bases and 8 bases, there was a span of 14 bases. Germline CDR1 is SEHNR and CDR2 is FQNEAQ (reference sequence). CDR3 length equals 14 residues. CDR3 DNA sequence: TGTGCCAGCAGCTTACCGGGAGAAGTGGTTACGCAGTATTTT. As protein: CASSLPGEVVTQYF. The variable domain in full, with the rest retrieved from reference TRBV7-9 and TRBJ2-3, is DTGVSQNPRHKITKRGQNVTFRCDPISEHNRLYWYRQTLGQGPEFLTYFQNEAQLEKSRLLSDRFSAERPKGSFSTLEIQRTEQGDSAMYLCASSLPGEVVTQYFGPGTRLTVL.

This chain links TRBV5-1 with TRBJ2-1; 10 nucleotides agree with TRBD2. The germline V gene has CDR1 SGHRS and CDR2 YFSETQ. CDR3 length: 16 residues. V shed 1 base, J shed 9 bases, and the junction held 10 bases outside the gene matches. This CDR3 is CASSLTGLAGEGEQFF. The DNA for the CDR3 is TGCGCCAGCAGCTTGACCGGCCTAGCGGGAGAAGGTGAGCAGTTCTTC. The whole variable domain, filled in from reference TRBV5-1 and TRBJ2-1, reads KAGVTQTPRYLIKTRGQQVTLSCSPISGHRSVSWYQQTPGQGLQFLFEYFSETQRNKGNFPGRFSGRQFSNSRSEMNVSTLELGDSALYLCASSLTGLAGEGEQFFGPGTRLTVL.

The chain joins TRBV5-5 to TRBJ2-5, with D unresolved. CDR3 length equals 16 residues. Germline loops: CDR1 SGHKS, CDR2 YYEKEE (reference sequence). The V and J ends lost 3 bases and 2 bases respectively, with 17 bases between them. Here the CDR3 DNA reads TGTGCCAGCAGCTATCTGCGGTTGAATAGGCAAGAGACCCAGTACTTC. It specifies CASSYLRLNRQETQYF.

This clonotype was seen more than once but under ten times. The rearrangement links TRBV5-1 to TRBJ2-7, with D perhaps matching TRBD2 (5 bases). Trimming pared 4 bases from V and 6 bases from J, leaving 14 bases between. CDR1 is SGHRS and CDR2 is YFSETQ in the germline V gene. This CDR3 has 13 residues. CDR3 sequence reads: CASSGGGSTEQYF. The CDR3 DNA is TGCGCCAGCAGCGGAGGAGGTAGCACCGAGCAGTACTTC.

At least ten counts were recorded for this clonotype. The chain joins TRBV4-1 to TRBJ2-7; the D is unclear. V lost 3 bases and J 2 bases, leaving 11 bases between the germline ends. Germline V gene lookup returns CDR1 MGHRA and CDR2 YSYEKL. This CDR3 spans 14 amino acids. The CDR3: CASSHGLSTYEQYF. CDR3 nucleotides: TGCGCCAGCAGCCACGGTCTATCCACCTACGAGCAGTACTTC.

The chain employs TRBV5-1 and TRBJ2-2; D possibly corresponds to TRBD2 (6 bases). Trimming took 0 bases from V and 6 from J, leaving 9 bases between them. CDR1 is SGHRS and CDR2 is YFSETQ in the germline V gene. The CDR3 extends over 14 amino acids. DNA for the CDR3: TGCGCCAGCAGCTTGGATGGGACTCCCGGGGAGCTGTTTTTT. It codes for CASSLDGTPGELFF.

This clonotype showed up many times. The chain has TRBV9 and TRBJ2-1, with D possibly being TRBD2 (6 bases). With 4 bases removed from V and 10 bases from J, the gap between germline ends came to 18 bases. This CDR3 spans 14 amino acids. Per germline, CDR1 SGDLS and CDR2 YYNGEE. DNA of the CDR3: TGTGCCAGCAGCCGCCTGGGGTTTGGGGGGGAGCAGTTCTTC. It codes for CASSRLGFGGEQFF. Using reference TRBV9 and TRBJ2-1 for the parts outside the CDR3, the full variable domain is DSGVTQTPKHLITATGQRVTLRCSPRSGDLSVYWYQQSLDQGLQFLIQYYNGEERAKGNILERFSAQQFPDLHSELNLSSLELGDSALYFCASSRLGFGGEQFFGPGTRLTVL.

This chain connects TRBV7-8 to TRBJ2-1; D is possibly TRBD1 or TRBD2 (6 bases each). CDR3 length: 17 residues. CDR1 is SGHVS, CDR2 FQNEAQ, per germline. Trimming removed 5 bases at V and 9 bases at J, with 26 bases between. DNA for the CDR3: TGTGCCAGCAGCCCGTGGGGGCGGGCGGGACCCTACGGTGAGCAGTTCTTC. Residues: CASSPWGRAGPYGEQFF. The complete variable domain, with remaining parts taken from reference TRBV7-8 and TRBJ2-1, reads GAGVSQSPRYKVAKRGQDVALRCDPISGHVSLFWYQQALGQGPEFLTYFQNEAQLDKSGLPSDRFFAERPEGSVSTLKIQRTQQEDSAVYLCASSPWGRAGPYGEQFFGPGTRLTVL.

The rearrangement links TRBV29-1 to TRBJ2-1; D remains unclear. Trimming left V 3 bases short and J 3 bases short, with 12 bases between. Germline lookup yields CDR1 SQVTM and CDR2 ANQGSEA. The CDR3 consists of 14 residues. For the CDR3, the DNA is TGCAGCGTTGACCACGGCGGCAACTACAATGAGCAGTTCTTC. This translates into CSVDHGGNYNEQFF.

As DNA, the CDR3 is TGCGCCAGCAGCTTGGGCTGGGACAGGGGGAAAATTGACTATGGCTACACCTTC. This codes for CASSLGWDRGKIDYGYTF. This sequence joins TRBV5-1 and TRBJ1-2, with 11 bases identical to TRBD1. The CDR3 has 18 residues. The J segment lost 3 bases and the V segment lost 0 bases, leaving 10 bases of the junction unmatched. Looked up from germline, CDR1 is SGHRS and CDR2 is YFSETQ.

This chain connects TRBV29-1 to TRBJ2-5, with D tentatively TRBD2 (5 bases). This CDR3 is 13 amino acids long. The germline V gene has CDR1 SQVTM and CDR2 ANQGSEA. The germline V and J ends were trimmed by 4 bases and 1 base, with 10 bases remaining between them. DNA of the CDR3: TGCAGCGTTGTACGAGGGTTCCAAGAGACCCAGTACTTC. Its translation: CSVVRGFQETQYF.

In its sample, this clonotype was seen a few times. The rearrangement links TRBV9 to TRBJ2-2; 7 positions agree with TRBD2. The CDR3 runs 15 residues. Germline V gene sequence: CDR1 SGDLS, CDR2 YYNGEE. Trimming removed 4 bases from V and 6 bases from J; junction bases left unmatched: 9. The CDR3 region is CASSPRDYLAGELFF. CDR3 coding DNA: TGTGCCAGCAGCCCTCGGGACTATCTGGCCGGGGAGCTGTTTTTT. Variable domain in full (rest from reference TRBV9 and TRBJ2-2): DSGVTQTPKHLITATGQRVTLRCSPRSGDLSVYWYQQSLDQGLQFLIQYYNGEERAKGNILERFSAQQFPDLHSELNLSSLELGDSALYFCASSPRDYLAGELFFGEGSRLTVL.

This clonotype showed up just a few times. The chain recombines TRBV29-1 with TRBJ2-1; the D is unclear. Germline-derived CDR1 and CDR2 are SQVTM and ANQGSEA. CDR3 size: 13 residues. V was shortened by 4 bases and J by 7 bases, with 14 bases between the two germline ends. CDR3 sequence: CSVVLRLTNEQFF. The CDR3 DNA is TGCAGCGTTGTACTCCGACTCACTAATGAGCAGTTCTTC.

This clonotype was counted a few times. The chain uses TRBV12-3 or TRBV12-4 and TRBJ1-4; TRBD1 agrees at 9 bases. CDR3 length: 15 residues. J lost 8 bases, V lost 3 bases, and 7 bases had no gene match. CDR3 coding DNA: TGTGCCAGCAGTTTCTCCTGGGACAGGGCCGAAAAACTGTTTTTT. Residues: CASSFSWDRAEKLFF.

This clonotype was picked up a small number of times. The chain combines TRBV9 with TRBJ2-1; 7 bases match TRBD2. Germline CDR1 is SGDLS and CDR2 is YYNGEE. V was clipped by 1 base and J by 14 bases; unmatched bases: 9. The length of the CDR3 is 13 residues. CDR3 protein: CASSVRWGGSEFF. For the CDR3, the DNA is TGTGCCAGCAGCGTAAGGTGGGGGGGGTCGGAGTTCTTC. Together with reference TRBV9 and TRBJ2-1, the CDR3 gives the full variable domain: DSGVTQTPKHLITATGQRVTLRCSPRSGDLSVYWYQQSLDQGLQFLIQYYNGEERAKGNILERFSAQQFPDLHSELNLSSLELGDSALYFCASSVRWGGSEFFGPGTRLTVL.

This clonotype was observed a few times. The V gene is TRBV29-1, the J gene TRBJ2-5; D is tentatively TRBD1 or TRBD2 (5 bases each). The length of the CDR3 is 16 residues. Germline V gene sequence: CDR1 SQVTM, CDR2 ANQGSEA. Trimming pared 0 bases from V and 1 base from J, leaving 15 bases between. This CDR3 reads CSVEDEGPRTQETQYF. In DNA, the CDR3 is TGCAGCGTTGAAGACGAGGGGCCGAGGACCCAAGAGACCCAGTACTTC.

The rearrangement uses TRBV7-9 and TRBJ1-2, with D possibly TRBD1 on 5 matching bases. Between the trimmed V and J ends, which lost 0 bases and 4 bases, there was a span of 12 bases. The CDR3 loop spans 15 amino acids. Germline loops: CDR1 SEHNR, CDR2 FQNEAQ (reference sequence). DNA of the CDR3: TGTGCCAGCAGCTTAGCGCTGCAGGGACCCTATGGCTACACCTTC. Amino acids: CASSLALQGPYGYTF.

This clonotype has a handful of counts. The V gene is TRBV20-1, the J gene TRBJ2-7; 7 nucleotides line up with TRBD2. CDR1 DFQATT and CDR2 SNEGSKA come from the germline V gene (reference sequence). J was trimmed by 0 bases and V by 3 bases; bases with no gene match: 8. This CDR3 has 15 amino acids. The CDR3 sequence is CSASHGTTSSYEQYF. The CDR3 nucleotides read TGCAGTGCTAGTCACGGGACTACAAGCTCCTACGAGCAGTACTTC.

The V call is TRBV20-1, the J call TRBJ1-2; D ambiguous. Trimming cost V 3 bases and J 6 bases, with 11 bases left between them. The CDR3 covers 12 residues. Looked up from germline, CDR1 is DFQATT and CDR2 is SNEGSKA (reference sequence). The CDR3 loop is CSARGREDGYTF. The CDR3 coding sequence is TGCAGTGCTAGGGGTAGGGAGGATGGCTACACCTTC.

J is TRBJ1-1 and V is TRBV27; 8 nucleotides line up with TRBD1. V dropped 6 bases and J dropped 4; count of bases not matched to a gene: 7. The CDR3 is 14 residues long. The germline V gene has CDR1 MNHEY and CDR2 SMNVEV (reference sequence). Here the CDR3 DNA reads TGTGCCAGCAGACTGGACAGGGCCAGCACTGAAGCTTTCTTT. It yields the protein CASRLDRASTEAFF.

The sample holds a few counts of this clonotype. The chain has TRBV5-1 and TRBJ1-1, with D unresolved. Germline loops: CDR1 SGHRS, CDR2 YFSETQ. CDR3 length: 21 residues. V was pared by 0 bases and J by 6 bases, with 33 bases between. The CDR3: CASSLASAGWRLRPILAEAFF. The CDR3 region has the DNA TGCGCCAGCAGCTTGGCCTCGGCAGGCTGGAGACTCCGACCCATCCTCGCTGAAGCTTTCTTT.

This clonotype occurred a few times. V gene TRBV7-7 combines with J gene TRBJ1-2; the match to TRBD1 covers 7 bases. V lost 3 bases to trimming and J lost 6 bases; unmatched junction nucleotides: 7. Germline CDR1 is SSHAT and CDR2 is FNYEAQ (reference sequence). CDR3 length: 14 residues. The CDR3 region has the DNA TGTGCCAGCAGCTTTAGGGGGCGCTTGCATGGCTACACCTTC. Its protein is CASSFRGRLHGYTF.

The chain carries TRBV7-9 and TRBJ2-7, with D uncertain. There are 14 residues in the CDR3. V was trimmed by 2 bases and J by 3 bases, leaving 11 bases between them. Germline CDR1 reads SEHNR; CDR2 reads FQNEAQ (reference sequence). In nucleotides, the CDR3 is TGTGCCAGCAGCTTAAGTGGACCCCTCTACGAGCAGTACTTC. Encoded protein: CASSLSGPLYEQYF. Full variable domain (outside the CDR3, taken from reference TRBV7-9 and TRBJ2-7): DTGVSQNPRHKITKRGQNVTFRCDPISEHNRLYWYRQTLGQGPEFLTYFQNEAQLEKSRLLSDRFSAERPKGSFSTLEIQRTEQGDSAMYLCASSLSGPLYEQYFGPGTRLTVT.

In its sample, this clonotype was seen a few times. This chain links TRBV6-5 with TRBJ1-1, with 8 bases that match TRBD1. Germline lookup yields CDR1 MNHEY and CDR2 SVGAGI. This CDR3 is 14 amino acids long. After removal of 2 bases from V and 5 bases from J, the junction contained 4 bases not matched to a gene. CDR3 in DNA: TGTGCCAGCAGTTACACAGGGGGGAGGACTGAAGCTTTCTTT. Its protein product is CASSYTGGRTEAFF.

V and J are TRBV5-1 and TRBJ1-3; TRBD1 aligns across 7 bases. Germline V gives CDR1 SGHRS, CDR2 YFSETQ. The V segment lost 1 base and the J segment 0 bases; nucleotides outside the gene matches: 4. The CDR3 contains 16 residues. CDR3 sequence: CASSLTPGGSGNTIYF. The CDR3 coding sequence is TGCGCCAGCAGCTTGACCCCAGGGGGCTCTGGAAACACCATATATTTT.